This T cell receptor (beta chain) was obtained from a study of cytomegalovirus exposure and HLA in healthy donors (dated by TCRdb to about 2017). General notes on the study: According to an earlier analysis of several hundred of the donors, about 180 million T cells yielded over 100 million unique TCR beta sequences and about 300 Gb of sequence data. An early release covering about 600 HLA-typed donors comprised about 300 gigabases of sequencing data and tens of millions of unique TCR sequences. Of the roughly 400 genotyped donors, 81% fell in the genetic ancestry cluster associated with self-reported Caucasian donors. The study aimed to test whether cataloging public T cell receptors could reveal signatures of past pathogen exposure. The T cell repertoires of around 670 subjects were profiled by immunosequencing and related to cytomegalovirus serostatus. In addition to the first cohort of roughly 700 subjects, a separate validation cohort of over 90 different subjects was used. To predict cytomegalovirus infection status, the study combined high-throughput TCR immunosequencing, statistical association of individual TCRs with disease status, and machine learning. In a later analysis, previously published TCR beta repertoires from 500 to 750 donors were re-analyzed and high-resolution HLA genotyping was added so that TCR occurrence patterns could be studied. In the later analysis, no new phenotypic data were used to find candidate immune exposures; instead, reliance was placed on TCR beta sequences and their occurrence across donors. To decide whether each TCR beta V gene segment behaved as functional or pseudogenic, an earlier analysis of approximately 590 of the donors relied on high-throughput TCR beta sequencing. Donor age, sex, ethnicity and CMV serostatus were compiled together with the repertoire data. A later genetic analysis took genome-wide SNP genotypes for about 55% of the 666 donors and used that subset as a discovery cohort. Every discovery cohort repertoire had been produced on one sequencing platform. HLA typing covered class I and class II loci at four-digit resolution. Typing coverage varied by locus: roughly 620-640 donors for A, B, C, DRB1 and DQB1; roughly 500 for DQA1; more than 600 for DPA1; approximately 450 for DPB1. Roughly five DR-DQ haplotypes were treated as single units for association and clustering because of strong linkage in the cohort. On average, over 200,000 unique TCR beta nucleotide sequences were sequenced per donor among several hundred genotyped donors of the cohort, with 15% to 20% of those sequences being non-productive.

The cohort comprised around 690 healthy bone marrow donors. Cohort members were all nominally healthy when sampled, although unrecorded immune exposures were likely present. The donor was CMV seronegative and belonged to the group of over 350 seronegative cohort members. Every donor gave a peripheral blood sample, and the peripheral blood mononuclear cells from that sample were used for TCR beta sequencing. Genomic DNA was extracted from the blood cell samples with the Qiagen DNeasy Blood Extraction Kit. A note on this clone: Its antigen remains undetermined. No quality values exist for individual bases; no much larger clone is one base distant.

Sequences SGDLS (CDR1) and YYNGEE (CDR2) are obtained from the germline V gene. The CDR3 has 14 amino acids, counting the end cysteine and phenylalanine. Only the CDR3 DNA is retained, 42 bases long and in frame from the first base. Deletion took 3 bases off V and 2 bases off J, with a span of 11 bases between the germline ends. What the authors observed across the whole study: In a later analysis, the rate of TCR association differed among HLA loci, with DRB1 alleles having the most associated TCRs and HLA-C alleles having the fewest. An association between a missense DCLRE1C variant and V-gene and J-gene trimming of TCR beta chains was found in a later genetic analysis and replicated in an independent cohort. A further reported finding was that TCR beta sequences accurately predicted the HLA-A and HLA-B alleles for most subjects in the first cohort. In this cohort, only TCR beta chains were sequenced, and detectable features were limited by the absence of alpha or paired-chain data. A cluster of highly shared sequence variants was judged likely to be a technical artifact of the sequencing pipeline. A later genetic analysis reported fewer N-insertions in productive TCRs among donors in an Asian-associated ancestry cluster than the roughly 720-donor mean. Because the 87-base-pair reads could not distinguish some IMGT-functional V segments, including TRBV6-2 and TRBV6-3, those segments were excluded. The study listed 150 to 200 TCR beta chains as associated with cytomegalovirus. Several of the top co-occurrence clusters appeared to be linked to parvovirus B19, influenza, CMV and Epstein-Barr virus, according to a later analysis. Linkage disequilibrium might explain the correlated functional status among segregating V segments, but an unknown experimental factor could not be excluded. In an earlier analysis of some 640 of the donors, most TCR beta V segments were observed in productive rearrangements about 87% or about 30% of the time, broadly matching IMGT annotations. The only immune exposure information available for the cohort was CMV serostatus. The presence/absence analyses assumed that sequencing depth was roughly uniform across donors, and that assumption may not be true. It was suggested by the authors that the approach could potentially be generalized to other disease states and immunological phenotypes. Because some donors lacked HLA typing at each locus, the association tests relied only on the typed subset. A later analysis found that most CMV-associated TCR beta chains appeared HLA-restricted, with HLA associations seemingly driven largely by CMV exposure. Assigning TCR associations to individual alleles was difficult when HLA alleles, especially DR and DQ, strongly co-occurred. Compared with equally common non-associated chains, HLA-associated TCR beta chains in a later analysis were more clonally expanded and had lower generation probabilities. In a later analysis, 16,951 TCR beta sequences were associated with specific HLA alleles at a false discovery rate of 0.05. The classifier was reported to diagnose cytomegalovirus status with high specificity and sensitivity in both the original and validation cohorts. Most TCR sequences were seen in very few donors, while some public TCRs were found in many individuals. Three of the identified cytomegalovirus-associated TCR beta chains were confirmed in vitro to be specific for cytomegalovirus antigens. Because counts were too low, some 17 rarely observed V segments, including chromosome 9 orphons, were left out of the earlier analysis of some 600 of the donors.

The library was built by means of the immunoSEQ multiplex PCR assay. A mixture of 60 forward primers for TCR Vbeta segments and 13 reverse primers for TCR Jbeta segments was used in the multiplex PCR. The CDR3 region of rearranged TCR beta genes was amplified from genomic DNA by a multiplex PCR assay. The Illumina HiSeq System was used to sequence the amplified TCR beta libraries as 87-base-pair reads. The authors processed their data as follows. A later analysis tallied about 77 million unique TCR beta chains across the 640 or so repertoires, and about 12 million of those chains were shared by two or more donors. To remove PCR and sequencing errors, raw reads were error-corrected and collapsed into unique sequences using a nearest-neighbor algorithm that merged closely related sequences. Alignment of CDR3 sequences to IMGT reference sequences was used to assign V, D and J gene segments. Each retained sequence needed at least a six-nucleotide match to both a V gene segment and a J gene segment. Rearrangements were called productive when the CDR3 lacked stop codons and stayed in frame with V and J; all others were non-productive. Following IMGT convention, CDR3 was defined as the stretch from the second conserved V-encoded cysteine to the conserved J-encoded phenylalanine. The earlier analysis of about 620 of the donors excluded sequences that lacked an unambiguous match to a single V gene segment. An earlier analysis of a few hundred of the donors classified V segments as functional when productive rearrangements were above 56.7% and as segregating when the standard deviation between donors was above 5%. A statistical classification framework was built to diagnose cytomegalovirus status from the catalog of TCR beta chain sequences. In a later analysis, TCR nucleotide sequences were compared against IMGT/GENE-DB human TR gene sequences so that V and J genes could be assigned. The TCRdist pipeline was used in a later analysis to assign CDR3 sequences and most-parsimonious VDJ recombination scenarios. In a later analysis, each TCR beta chain was defined by its CDR3 amino acid sequence together with its V-gene family, and reads without a unique V-gene family were excluded. As a way to deal with suspected cross-contamination and a sequencing artifact, a later analysis dropped nearly 600 nucleotide sequences that were highly shared and had low generation probability. In a later analysis, a clonal expansion index for each public chain was calculated from normalized within-repertoire ranks of inferred template counts. A later analysis computed generation probabilities with a VDJ recombination model fitted to out-of-frame rearrangements, and checked the results against IGoR. Hypergeometric tests were used in a later analysis to score TCR-TCR, TCR-HLA and TCR-CMV co-occurrence, with a repertoire-size bias correction applied to the TCR pairs. To estimate false discovery rates, a later analysis permuted the HLA or CMV assignments 20 times. In a later analysis, co-occurring TCRs were grouped with DBSCAN, and TCRdist sequence similarity was added when clustering was performed within HLA-allele-positive subsets. Co-occurrence clustering excluded repertoires with fewer than 30,000 or more than 120,000 public chains, plus five with anomalous nucleotide sharing. TCRdb limited this immuneACCESS table to in-frame rearrangements with V and J called. A share of clones is missing; checked studies link under half to unresolved V genes, and the rest is unexplained. V, J and clone size derive from that table, while D and trimming were established from the DNA sequence. Present in this sample are around 100,000 clones, roughly 85% of which were seen just once. In total, the top ten clones hold more than 3% of the sample.

The sequence came from a woman aged 40 to 55 in good health and CMV-seronegative. Sequenced material: PBMCs. The sequence links TRBV9 to TRBJ1-1, with no confidently assigned D gene. The CDR3 corresponds to CASSAGKTNTEAFF. The nucleotide sequence is TGTGCCAGCAGCGCCGGTAAGACTAACACTGAAGCTTTCTTT.